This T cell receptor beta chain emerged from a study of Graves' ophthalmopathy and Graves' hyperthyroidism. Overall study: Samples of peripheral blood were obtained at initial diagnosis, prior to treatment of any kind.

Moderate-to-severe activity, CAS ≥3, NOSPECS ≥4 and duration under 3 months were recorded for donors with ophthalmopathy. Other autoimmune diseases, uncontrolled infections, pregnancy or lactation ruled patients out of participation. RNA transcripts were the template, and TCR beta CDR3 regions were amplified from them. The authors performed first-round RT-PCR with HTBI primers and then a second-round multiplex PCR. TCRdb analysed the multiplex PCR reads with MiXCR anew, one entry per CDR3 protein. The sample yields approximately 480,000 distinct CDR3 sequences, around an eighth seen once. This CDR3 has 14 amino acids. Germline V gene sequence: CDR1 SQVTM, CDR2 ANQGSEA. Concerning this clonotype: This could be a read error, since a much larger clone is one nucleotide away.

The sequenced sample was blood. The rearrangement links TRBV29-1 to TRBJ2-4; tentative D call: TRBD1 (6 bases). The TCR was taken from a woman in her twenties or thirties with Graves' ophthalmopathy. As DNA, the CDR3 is TGCAGCGTTGACGAGGGTGGGGGCAAAAACATTAAGTACTTC. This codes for CSVDEGGGKNIKYF.